This note documents a single T cell receptor beta chain sequence. cDNA synthesis used a TRAV/TRBV-specific primer set for both chains. TCRs were put through around 20 PCR cycles of amplification with Phusion. A constant-region primer and the V-primer adapter served as the primer pair. TCRdb reprocessed the reads via MiXCR and lists one record per CDR3 protein. The sample yields about 71,000 distinct CDR3 sequences, roughly 30% seen once. The sample's time point: before trial treatment. Treatment combined nivolumab, ipilimumab, aspirin, low-dose cyclophosphamide and low-dose radiotherapy in a dose-escalation trial. Each patient who was eligible had an advanced solid tumor with no tumor-infiltrating lymphocytes. Germline trimming cut 5 bases from V and 5 bases from J; bases unmatched to any gene: 9. The CDR3 is 15 amino acids. Germline V gene data show CDR1 as SEHNR and CDR2 as FQNEAQ (reference sequence).

The data were taken from a study of low-dose radiotherapy and immunotherapy resistance in tumors. Study at large: The regimen for patients comprised intravenous nivolumab 240 mg every two weeks plus intravenous ipilimumab 1 mg/kg every six weeks.

The input for sequencing was PBMCs, taken before treatment. This clonotype was sampled from a female donor with ovarian cancer. V and J are TRBV7-9 and TRBJ2-5; 9 bases align to TRBD1. The CDR3 bases are TGTGCCAGCAGCCCCGACAGGGGGTTACGGGAGACCCAGTACTTC. It specifies CASSPDRGLRETQYF. Full variable domain (outside the CDR3, taken from reference TRBV7-9 and TRBJ2-5): DTGVSQNPRHKITKRGQNVTFRCDPISEHNRLYWYRQTLGQGPEFLTYFQNEAQLEKSRLLSDRFSAERPKGSFSTLEIQRTEQGDSAMYLCASSPDRGLRETQYFGPGTRLLVL.